This T cell receptor beta chain emerged from a study of blood T cell repertoires in COVID-19. Libraries were prepared by immunoSEQ multiplex PCR; TCRdb keeps only in-frame clonotypes and omits some of them. In the table there are fewer than 250,000 clones, about nine tenths of which are singletons. The V segment lost 5 bases and the J segment 6 bases; nucleotides outside the gene matches: 11. Germline V gives CDR1 SEHNR, CDR2 FQNEAQ (reference sequence). The length of the CDR3 is 15 residues. This clonotype was sampled from a man aged 25-45 years with COVID-19, enrolled during active disease. The sample consisted of peripheral blood. This rearrangement joins TRBV7-9 to TRBJ1-1, with TRBD1 identical over 8 bases. The CDR3 loop reads CASSPAGRGRAEAFF. CDR3 coding DNA: TGTGCCAGCAGCCCGGCGGGCAGGGGGCGGGCTGAAGCTTTCTTT.